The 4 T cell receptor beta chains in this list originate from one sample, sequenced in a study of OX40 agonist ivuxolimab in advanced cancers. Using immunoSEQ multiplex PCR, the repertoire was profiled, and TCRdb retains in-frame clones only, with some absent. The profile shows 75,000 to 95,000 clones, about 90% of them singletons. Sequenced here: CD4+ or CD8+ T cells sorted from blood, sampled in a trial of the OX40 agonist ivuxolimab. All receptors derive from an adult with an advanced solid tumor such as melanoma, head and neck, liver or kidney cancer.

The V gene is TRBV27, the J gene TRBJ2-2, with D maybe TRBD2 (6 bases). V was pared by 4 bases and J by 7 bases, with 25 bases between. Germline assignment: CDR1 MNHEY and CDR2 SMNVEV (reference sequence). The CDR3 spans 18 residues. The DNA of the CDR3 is TGTGCCAGCAGTTCGTACGGCGGTGGAGCGGGTCAGGGCGGGGAGCTGTTTTTT. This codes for CASSSYGGGAGQGGELFF.

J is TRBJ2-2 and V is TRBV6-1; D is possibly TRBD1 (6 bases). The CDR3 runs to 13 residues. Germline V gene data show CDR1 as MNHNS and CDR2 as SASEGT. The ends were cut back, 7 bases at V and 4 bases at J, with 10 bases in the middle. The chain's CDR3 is CASNRVSTGELFF. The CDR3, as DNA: TGTGCCAGCAACAGGGTGTCCACCGGGGAGCTGTTTTTT.

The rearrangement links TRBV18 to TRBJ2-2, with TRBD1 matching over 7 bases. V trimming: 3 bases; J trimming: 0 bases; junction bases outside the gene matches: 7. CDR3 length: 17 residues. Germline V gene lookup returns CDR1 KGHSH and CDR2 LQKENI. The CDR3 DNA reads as TGTGCCAGCTCACCGCCGGGACAGCTAGCGAACACCGGGGAGCTGTTTTTT. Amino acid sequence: CASSPPGQLANTGELFF.

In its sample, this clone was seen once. The CDR3 region is CASSQREIGSEQYV. CDR3 nucleotides: TGTGCCAGCAGCCAGCGGGAGATTGGCTCCGAGCAGTACGTC. The V gene is TRBV11-3, the J gene TRBJ2-7; TRBD2 aligns across 8 bases. The CDR3 is 14 residues long. Germline V gives CDR1 SGHNT, CDR2 YENEEA. J was trimmed by 6 bases and V by 5 bases; bases with no gene match: 9.